Below, 18 T cell receptor beta chains from the same sample are listed, as sequenced in a study of blood T cells in healthy people across ages (dated by TCRdb to between 2014 and 2017). The library was produced with 5' RACE. The data were produced on an Illumina HiSeq 2500. A second roughly 7 to 12 cycle PCR used a sample-barcoded 5' primer and a J-beta primer mix. TCRdb applied fastp at Q25 and MiXCR to the public reads, then kept only in-frame beta chains. Records with the same CDR3 protein are collapsed into one entry carrying the most frequent genes and DNA. This sample lists 650,000 to 800,000 distinct CDR3 sequences; around two fifths were detected once. Of the sample, approximately 19% falls within the top ten clones. Sequencing was done on a sample of blood. These receptors were collected from a man in his 60s in good health.

The CDR3 sequence: CASSWTGGRNIQYF. CDR3 nucleotides: TGTGCCAGCAGTTGGACAGGGGGCAGGAACATTCAGTACTTC. The gene calls are TRBV12-3 or TRBV12-4 and TRBJ2-7, with 11 positions matching TRBD1. Near its end, the DNA agrees better with TRBJ2-4, so the J call may be wrong. The CDR3 has 14 amino acids.

This clonotype appeared a few times. This chain uses TRBV20-1 with TRBJ2-5; D might be TRBD2 (5 bases). The CDR3 has 11 amino acids. Germline loops: CDR1 DFQATT, CDR2 SNEGSKA (reference sequence). Trimming pared 6 bases from V and 11 bases from J, leaving 16 bases between. For the CDR3, the DNA is TGCAGTGCCCTCACGGCCGGGGAGCAGTACTTC. It is translated as CSALTAGEQYF.

The chain combines TRBV5-1 with TRBJ1-1; 7 bases line up with TRBD1. This CDR3 comprises 16 residues. Per the germline V gene, CDR1 is SGHRS and CDR2 is YFSETQ. The V and J ends lost 1 base and 1 base, in that order; junction bases with no gene match: 7. The CDR3 DNA reads as TGCGCCAGCAGCTTGTATCGCCAGGGGGGGAACACTGAAGCTTTCTTT. It translates to CASSLYRQGGNTEAFF.

Worth noting for this clonotype: One junction end disagrees with the germline gene, perhaps due to a read error. The J gene is TRBJ1-5, the V gene TRBV4-3; 8 positions match TRBD1. Germline V lookup: CDR1 LGHNA, CDR2 YSLEER. CDR3 size: 13 residues. CDR3 coding DNA: TGCGCCAGCTGCCAAACAGGGGGTCAGCCCCAGCATTTT. It specifies CASCQTGGQPQHF.

Concerning this clonotype itself: The junction shows a germline mismatch at one end, possibly a read error. V gene TRBV24-1 combines with J gene TRBJ2-7, with a weak D call TRBD1 (5 bases). The last part of the DNA fits TRBJ2-5 better; the J call may be wrong. The CDR3 consists of 16 residues. Germline V CDR1 and CDR2: KGHDR, SFDVKD. The CDR3 nucleotides read TGTGCCACTAGTGATTTAAATTCCCAGGGAATGGAGACCCAGTACTTC. Translated: CATSDLNSQGMETQYF.

This clonotype was recorded a few times. The chain is built from TRBV7-8 and TRBJ1-6; 10 nucleotides line up with TRBD1. The J segment lost 7 bases and the V segment lost 5 bases, leaving 8 bases of the junction unmatched. This CDR3 is 16 amino acids long. The germline V gene has CDR1 SGHVS and CDR2 FQNEAQ. The CDR3 protein is CASSPLRTGGNSPLHF. As DNA, the CDR3 is TGTGCCAGCAGCCCCTTGAGGACAGGGGGGAATTCACCCCTCCACTTT.

The chain carries TRBV7-9 and TRBJ1-2; D not certain. Germline CDR1 reads SEHNR; CDR2 reads FQNEAQ (reference sequence). Deletions cut 4 bases from V and 0 bases from J, with 15 bases between. The length of the CDR3 is 16 residues. In DNA, the CDR3 is TGTGCCAGCAGCTCCGGTTACAGTGCCCCTAACTATGGCTACACCTTC. Protein: CASSSGYSAPNYGYTF.

This rearrangement joins TRBV15 to TRBJ2-1; D uncertain. The CDR3 is 15 amino acids. Germline V gene lookup returns CDR1 LNHNV and CDR2 YYDKDF (reference sequence). Trimming left V 1 base short and J 6 bases short, with 13 bases between. CDR3 sequence reads: CATSRGPAVANEQFF. For the CDR3, the DNA is TGTGCCACCAGCAGAGGACCAGCCGTGGCCAATGAGCAGTTCTTC.

This clonotype was seen a few times. The chain is built from TRBV7-9 and TRBJ2-4, with D perhaps assigned TRBD1 or TRBD2 (5 bases each). V was pared by 4 bases and J by 1 base, with 11 bases between. The germline gives CDR1 SEHNR, CDR2 FQNEAQ (reference sequence). The CDR3 consists of 15 residues. CDR3 sequence reads: CASSSLGAAKNIQYF. CDR3 coding DNA: TGTGCCAGCAGCTCCCTCGGGGCCGCCAAAAACATTCAGTACTTC. The full variable domain, completed using reference TRBV7-9 and TRBJ2-4, is DTGVSQNPRHKITKRGQNVTFRCDPISEHNRLYWYRQTLGQGPEFLTYFQNEAQLEKSRLLSDRFSAERPKGSFSTLEIQRTEQGDSAMYLCASSSLGAAKNIQYFGAGTRLSVL.

Regarding this clonotype: A much larger clone differs from this one at a single base, so this may be a read error. The chain recombines TRBV6-6 with TRBJ1-2; D is uncertain. The CDR3 sequence is 17 residues long. V was shortened by 0 bases and J by 4 bases, with 18 bases between the two germline ends. Germline V gene data show CDR1 as MNHNY and CDR2 as SVGAGI (reference sequence). CDR3 nucleotide sequence: TGTGCCAGCAGTTACTCGATGGCCTTGGCAGCACCCTATGGCTACACCTTC. It codes for CASSYSMALAAPYGYTF.

The J gene is TRBJ2-1, the V gene TRBV20-1, with 10 bases identical to TRBD2. The germline gives CDR1 DFQATT, CDR2 SNEGSKA (reference sequence). The CDR3 is 15 residues long. The junction had 8 bases not matched to a gene; V was cut back by 1 base and J by 8 bases. The DNA of the CDR3 is TGCAGTGCTAGAGCCGGGACTAGCGTTGCATATGAGCAGTTCTTC. Translating it yields CSARAGTSVAYEQFF.

This sequence joins TRBV20-1 and TRBJ1-2; D ambiguous. The CDR3 is 14 amino acids. Trimming shortened V by 6 bases and J by 0 bases, and 14 bases separated the two germline ends. Germline V gives CDR1 DFQATT, CDR2 SNEGSKA (reference sequence). The DNA of the CDR3 is TGCAGTGCCATAGGCGCGGGGTCTAACTATGGCTACACCTTC. As protein: CSAIGAGSNYGYTF.

The chain carries TRBV9 and TRBJ2-3; 14 nucleotides match TRBD2. V lost 4 bases, J lost 1 base, and 8 bases stayed unmatched. CDR1 and CDR2 (germline): SGDLS, YYNGEE. The CDR3 has 18 amino acids. The CDR3 DNA sequence: TGTGCCAGCAGCTTCCGGGGACTAGCGGGGGACGGCACAGATACGCAGTATTTT. This encodes CASSFRGLAGDGTDTQYF. Drawing the rest from reference TRBV9 and TRBJ2-3, the complete variable domain is DSGVTQTPKHLITATGQRVTLRCSPRSGDLSVYWYQQSLDQGLQFLIQYYNGEERAKGNILERFSAQQFPDLHSELNLSSLELGDSALYFCASSFRGLAGDGTDTQYFGPGTRLTVL.

This chain links TRBV19 with TRBJ2-2; 9 bases fit TRBD1. The CDR3 extends over 15 amino acids. Germline V gene sequence: CDR1 LNHDA, CDR2 SQIVND (reference sequence). V was pared by 4 bases and J by 3 bases, with 3 bases of the junction left unmatched. The CDR3 region has the DNA TGTGCCAGTAGTACCGGACAGGGGTACACCGGGGAGCTGTTTTTT. Its translation: CASSTGQGYTGELFF.

This clonotype came up a few times. The CDR3 sequence is CASSQDSQGFIQYF. The CDR3 DNA sequence: TGTGCCAGCAGCCAAGATTCCCAGGGATTCATTCAGTACTTC. The chain combines TRBV3-1 with TRBJ2-4, with D tentatively TRBD1 (5 bases). V dropped 0 bases and J dropped 9 bases, with 12 bases sitting between them. The CDR3 covers 14 residues. CDR1 and CDR2 (germline): LGHDT, YNNKEL (reference sequence).

V gene TRBV4-2 combines with J gene TRBJ2-3; D is tentatively TRBD1 or TRBD2 (6 bases each). CDR1 and CDR2 from the germline V gene are LGHNA and YNFKEQ. The length of the CDR3 is 16 residues. V dropped 0 bases and J dropped 5 bases, with 15 bases sitting between them. The CDR3 spells CASSQDARGRVDTQYF. In nucleotides, the CDR3 is TGTGCCAGCAGCCAAGACGCCCGGGGGCGGGTAGATACGCAGTATTTT.

This clonotype was recorded a few times. CDR3 sequence (DNA): TGTGCCAGCAACGATCCGGAGACAGGTCGTAGAGATACGCAGTATTTT. It is translated as CASNDPETGRRDTQYF. This chain links TRBV6-2 or TRBV6-3 with TRBJ2-3, with D possibly matching TRBD1 (6 bases). In germline, CDR1 is MNHEY, CDR2 SVGEGT. V was trimmed by 7 bases and J by 5 bases, leaving 22 bases between them. There are 16 residues in the CDR3.

This chain joins TRBV29-1 and TRBJ2-1; D is unresolved. Germline CDR1 is SQVTM and CDR2 is ANQGSEA. Deletions cut 4 bases from V and 12 bases from J, with 13 bases between. The CDR3 consists of 11 residues. CDR3 amino acids: CSVGETGGQFF. In DNA, the CDR3 is TGCAGCGTTGGAGAAACCGGCGGGCAGTTCTTC.